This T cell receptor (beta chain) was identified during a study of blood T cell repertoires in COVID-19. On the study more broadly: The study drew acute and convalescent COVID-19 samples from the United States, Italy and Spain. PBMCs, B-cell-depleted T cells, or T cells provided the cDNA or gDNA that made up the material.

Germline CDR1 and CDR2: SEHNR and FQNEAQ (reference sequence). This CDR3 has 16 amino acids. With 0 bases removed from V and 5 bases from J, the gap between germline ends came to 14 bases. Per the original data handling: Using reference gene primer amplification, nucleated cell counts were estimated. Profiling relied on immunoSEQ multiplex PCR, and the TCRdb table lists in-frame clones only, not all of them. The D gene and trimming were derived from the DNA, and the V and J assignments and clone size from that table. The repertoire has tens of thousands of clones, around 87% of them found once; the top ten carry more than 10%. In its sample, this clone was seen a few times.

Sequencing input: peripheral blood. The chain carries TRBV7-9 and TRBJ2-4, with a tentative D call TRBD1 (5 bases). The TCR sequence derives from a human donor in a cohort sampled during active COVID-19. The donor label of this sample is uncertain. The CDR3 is CASSLALGRAENIQYF. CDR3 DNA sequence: TGTGCCAGCAGCTTAGCCCTGGGCAGGGCGGAAAACATTCAGTACTTC.